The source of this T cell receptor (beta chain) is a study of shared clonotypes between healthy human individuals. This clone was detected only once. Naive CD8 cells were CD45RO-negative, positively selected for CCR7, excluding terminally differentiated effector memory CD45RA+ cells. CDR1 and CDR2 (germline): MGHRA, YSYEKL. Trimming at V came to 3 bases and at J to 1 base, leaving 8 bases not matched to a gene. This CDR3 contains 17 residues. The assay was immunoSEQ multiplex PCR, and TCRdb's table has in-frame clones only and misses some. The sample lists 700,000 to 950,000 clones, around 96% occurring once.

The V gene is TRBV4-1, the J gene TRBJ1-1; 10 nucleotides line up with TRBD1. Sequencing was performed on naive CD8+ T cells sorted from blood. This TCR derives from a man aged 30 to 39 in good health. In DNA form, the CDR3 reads TGCGCCAGCAGCCAGACAGGGGGCGGGCTTCGGAACACTGAAGCTTTCTTT. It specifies CASSQTGGGLRNTEAFF.